This T cell receptor beta chain came from a study of cytomegalovirus exposure and HLA in healthy donors. The study's findings and limits: Certain sequence variants were highly shared and formed a cluster, and this cluster was likely a sequencing artifact. A later analysis showed that HLA-associated TCR beta chains had undergone more clonal expansion than equally common others. Across HLA loci, a later analysis found differing TCR association rates, with DRB1 most and HLA-C fewest.

The CDR3 consists of 12 residues. Germline lookup yields CDR1 SGHDT and CDR2 YYEEEE. Trimming stripped 4 bases from V and 3 bases from J, with 8 bases between. 13 Jbeta primers and 60 Vbeta primers were used for the PCR. TCRdb's copy holds only in-frame clones and misses some; the assay was immunoSEQ multiplex PCR. Of approximately 110,000 clones in the sample, about 16% are singletons; the top ten hold under 2%. This clone was found a few times. Antigen specificity is unknown. This sequence joins TRBV5-6 and TRBJ2-7; D is possibly TRBD1 (6 bases). Sequencing was performed on PBMCs. The TCR was taken from a woman aged 18-29 years in good health and CMV-seronegative. The CDR3 DNA reads as TGTGCCAGCAGCACGGACAGCTACGAGCAGTACTTC. Translated: CASSTDSYEQYF.